These T cell receptor beta chains were read from a single sample in a study of human T cells and chemical hapten exposure. Each CDR3 protein gets one entry after TCRdb re-called the RACE reads with MiXCR. The sample comprises some 90,000 distinct CDR3 sequences, roughly 10% of which are singletons, and 2.5% to 4% rests with the top ten. Sequenced here: whole blood, sampled in connection with sensitization to the hapten diphenylcyclopropenone (DPC). These TCRs come from a woman between 35 and 50 years old with alopecia areata. Some clones in this sample may be carry-over from other donors' samples. Both conserved end residues are part of each CDR3.

TRBV7-2	TRBJ2-1	CASSLVWGVGEQFF
TRBV6-5	TRBJ1-4	CASRGRGDDEKLFF
TRBV28	TRBJ2-3	CASSLRGRELRLDTQYF
TRBV12-3/TRBV12-4	TRBJ1-1	CASREGVFGTEAFF
TRBV2	TRBJ2-7	CASRAGVPTYEQYF
TRBV4-3	TRBJ2-1	CASSQAVTTSGQFF
TRBV4-3	TRBJ2-3	CASSQDPRGGTDPYF
TRBV5-1	TRBJ1-4	CASSLRGPNEKLFF
TRBV20-1	TRBJ2-7	CSARGALADYEQYF
TRBV15	TRBJ1-6	CVTGGWDRDHNSPLHF
TRBV7-2	TRBJ1-1	CASSATPTGVTEAFF
TRBV27	TRBJ2-1	CASSMGTEVVGGWYNEQFF
TRBV20-1	TRBJ2-3	CSARGPGTTDTQYF
TRBV2	TRBJ1-1	CASSDLTGRTEAFF